This note documents a single T cell receptor beta chain sequence. What it recognizes is unknown. This sample stems from a study of cytomegalovirus exposure and HLA in healthy donors. Whole-study findings and limits: In a later analysis, at a false discovery rate of 0.05, approximately 18,000 TCR beta sequences were associated with HLA alleles. In a later analysis, CMV-associated beta chains were mostly HLA-associated, it appeared.

60 Vbeta and 13 Jbeta primers were used in PCR. Profiled with immunoSEQ multiplex PCR; TCRdb holds only in-frame clones, not every one. The table lists 150,000 to 200,000 clones, roughly 70% of them singletons, with 3% to 3.5% in the top ten. V lost 2 bases and J 5 bases, leaving 18 bases between the germline ends. CDR3 length: 16 residues. CDR1 and CDR2 from the germline V gene are SGHRS and YFSETQ. Sequenced input: PBMCs. The clonotype originates from a male donor in good health and CMV-seronegative. The chain uses TRBV5-1 and TRBJ2-3, with D maybe TRBD2 (6 bases). The CDR3 protein is CASSFQRVYAGDTQYF. The CDR3 coding sequence is TGCGCCAGCAGCTTTCAGCGGGTCTACGCGGGAGATACGCAGTATTTT.